The T cell receptor (beta chain) described here comes from a study of T cells in narcolepsy. For the study at large: Donors had narcolepsy type 1 or type 2, or were healthy controls.

Clones were read by immunoSEQ multiplex PCR, and TCRdb kept only the in-frame ones, dropping some. The table shows roughly 30,000 clones, with around 80% occurring only once. Between the trimmed V and J ends, which lost 3 bases and 2 bases, there was a span of 11 bases. The germline gives CDR1 SGHNT, CDR2 YENEEA. There are 15 residues in the CDR3. Sequenced material: CD45RA- memory CD4+ T cells from PBMCs. J is TRBJ2-1 and V is TRBV11-3, with D tentatively TRBD2 (6 bases). This receptor was obtained from a human donor with narcolepsy. Here the CDR3 DNA reads TGTGCCAGCAGCTTGACTAGTCTGCCCTACAATGAGCAGTTCTTC. This sequence encodes CASSLTSLPYNEQFF.